Shown below are 26 T cell receptor beta chains from a single sample sequenced in a study of OX40 agonist ivuxolimab in advanced cancers. Libraries were built with the immunoSEQ multiplex PCR assay. Drawn from immuneACCESS, this table holds only the in-frame rearrangements with V and J called that TCRdb kept. Clones are partly lost; checked studies trace under half to an unresolved V gene and leave the rest unexplained. The sample contains about 67,000 clones, 75% to 85% of them found a single time. The top ten clones comprise 2.4% of the sample. The material sequenced was CD4+ or CD8+ T cells sorted from blood, taken in a trial of the OX40 agonist ivuxolimab. These receptors originate from an adult with an advanced solid tumor such as melanoma, head and neck, liver or kidney cancer.

In its sample, this clone ranks as medium-sized (0.01 to 0.1%). The gene calls are TRBV4-3 and TRBJ1-6; no firm D call. The CDR3 is 14 amino acids. V was cut by 0 bases and J by 9 bases, with 9 bases left in between. The germline V gene has CDR1 LGHNA and CDR2 YSLEER. The CDR3 loop is CASSQDGRGSPLHF. The DNA for the CDR3 is TGCGCCAGCAGCCAAGATGGCCGGGGTTCACCCCTCCACTTT.

V and J are TRBV4-3 and TRBJ1-3; TRBD1 agrees at 12 bases. CDR1 LGHNA and CDR2 YSLEER come from the germline V gene. The CDR3 runs to 20 residues. V lost 4 bases and J lost 4; bases outside the gene matches: 17. The CDR3 region is CASSLGRGTGGTVAGNTIYF. CDR3 sequence (DNA): TGCGCCAGCAGCCTGGGGAGGGGGACAGGGGGCACGGTTGCAGGAAACACCATATATTTT.

The chain uses TRBV1 and TRBJ2-1. TRBV1 is listed as a pseudogene. This CDR3 is 18 amino acids long. The CDR3 region has the DNA TGCACCAGCAGCCAAGATATCGGCCTTCAAAGCTCCTACAATGAGCAGTTCTTC. This encodes CTSSQDIGLQSSYNEQFF.

The chain carries TRBV5-6 and TRBJ1-2; 11 positions match TRBD1. V trimming: 4 bases; J trimming: 1 base; junction bases outside the gene matches: 3. The V gene's germline CDR1 is SGHDT and CDR2 YYEEEE. The CDR3 contains 15 residues. The DNA for the CDR3 is TGTGCCAGCAGCCAGGGACAGGGGGTTAACTATGGCTACACCTTC. This sequence encodes CASSQGQGVNYGYTF.

The chain employs TRBV7-6 and TRBJ1-1; a weak D match, TRBD1 (6 bases). The V gene's germline CDR1 is SGHVS and CDR2 FNYEAQ. This CDR3 comprises 17 residues. V lost 5 bases to trimming and J lost 5 bases, with 24 bases between them. The CDR3 region has the DNA TGTGCCAGCAGCGAGGGGGGCCAGTGGGGTTCGGGGACTGAAGCTTTCTTT. It yields the protein CASSEGGQWGSGTEAFF.

The chain links TRBV2 to TRBJ2-3; the match to TRBD1 covers 9 bases. The germline V gene has CDR1 SNHLY and CDR2 FYNNEI. V was pared by 3 bases and J by 3 bases, with 4 bases of the junction left unmatched. This CDR3 has 15 residues. The CDR3 coding sequence is TGTGCCAGCAGTGATAGAGGACAGGGGACAGATACGCAGTATTTT. It is translated as CASSDRGQGTDTQYF.

The chain couples TRBV15 to TRBJ2-5; no clear D. The CDR3 runs 15 residues. Trimming removed 1 base from V and 0 bases from J, with 9 bases in between. Looked up from germline, CDR1 is LNHNV and CDR2 is YYDKDF (reference sequence). The CDR3 DNA reads TGTGCCACCAGCAGAGGAAACGGCAACCAAGAGACCCAGTACTTC. As protein: CATSRGNGNQETQYF.

The chain couples TRBV18 to TRBJ1-5; D is perhaps TRBD1 (5 bases). The CDR3 extends over 14 amino acids. Trimming stripped 0 bases from V and 4 bases from J, with 7 bases between. Looked up from germline, CDR1 is KGHSH and CDR2 is LQKENI. CDR3 loop: CASSPPGGNQPQHF. In DNA form, the CDR3 reads TGTGCCAGCTCACCACCCGGGGGGAATCAGCCCCAGCATTTT. The full variable domain, completed using reference TRBV18 and TRBJ1-5, is NAGVMQNPRHLVRRRGQEARLRCSPMKGHSHVYWYRQLPEEGLKFMVYLQKENIIDESGMPKERFSAEFPKEGPSILRIQQVVRGDSAAYFCASSPPGGNQPQHFGDGTRLSIL.

The rearrangement joins TRBV28 to TRBJ2-1; 9 bases line up with TRBD1. Germline CDR1 is MDHEN and CDR2 is SYDVKM. The junction had 10 bases not matched to a gene; V was cut back by 5 bases and J by 14 bases. This CDR3 is 13 amino acids long. Here the CDR3 reads CASSKPTGGIEFF. In DNA form, the CDR3 reads TGTGCCAGCAGTAAGCCCACAGGGGGCATCGAGTTCTTC.

The chain is built from TRBV15 and TRBJ1-1; D is undetermined. V lost 1 base, J lost 8 bases, and 8 bases lay in between. Germline-derived CDR1 and CDR2 are LNHNV and YYDKDF (reference sequence). The length of the CDR3 is 12 residues. The chain's CDR3 is CATSRAETEAFF. The DNA of the CDR3 is TGTGCCACCAGCAGAGCAGAAACCGAAGCTTTCTTT.

The CDR3 DNA reads as TGTGCCAGCTCACGGGACAGCCCCTATCCCGAGCAGTACTTC. Its translation: CASSRDSPYPEQYF. The J gene is TRBJ2-7, the V gene TRBV18; 7 nucleotides agree with TRBD1. The V and J ends lost 4 bases and 6 bases, in that order; junction bases with no gene match: 9. Germline V gene lookup returns CDR1 KGHSH and CDR2 LQKENI. This CDR3 is 14 amino acids long. Looking up the rest from reference TRBV18 and TRBJ2-7 gives the full variable domain: NAGVMQNPRHLVRRRGQEARLRCSPMKGHSHVYWYRQLPEEGLKFMVYLQKENIIDESGMPKERFSAEFPKEGPSILRIQQVVRGDSAAYFCASSRDSPYPEQYFGPGTRLTVT.

The V and J genes are TRBV5-4 and TRBJ2-5, with D hard to call. Germline CDR1 reads SGHNT; CDR2 reads YYREEE (reference sequence). V shed 4 bases and J shed 5 bases, with 21 bases lying between them. This CDR3 region has 16 residues. The CDR3 loop reads CASSPTHTLNGETQYF. The CDR3 DNA reads as TGTGCCAGCAGCCCCACCCATACTTTGAACGGGGAGACCCAGTACTTC.

This clone was seen more than once but under ten times. This chain's CDR3 is CASSGEAPKYPGELFF. The CDR3 region has the DNA TGTGCCAGCAGTGGTGAAGCTCCCAAGTACCCCGGGGAGCTGTTTTTT. The V call is TRBV6-1, the J call TRBJ2-2; D is ambiguous. The germline V gene encodes CDR1 MNHNS and CDR2 SASEGT. Trimming left V 4 bases short and J 6 bases short, with 18 bases between. The CDR3 covers 16 residues.

The V and J genes are TRBV5-4 and TRBJ2-5; D ambiguous. Germline-derived CDR1 and CDR2 are SGHNT and YYREEE (reference sequence). The CDR3 contains 14 residues. V was cut by 4 bases and J by 1 base, with 11 bases left in between. CDR3 in DNA: TGTGCCAGCAGCCAAGCCGGCTTCCAAGAGACCCAGTACTTC. It codes for CASSQAGFQETQYF.

The rearrangement links TRBV5-6 to TRBJ1-3; TRBD1 matches at 7 bases. Trimming cost V 4 bases and J 0 bases; bases outside gene matches: 4. In germline, CDR1 is SGHDT, CDR2 YYEEEE. The CDR3 contains 15 residues. CDR3 DNA: TGTGCCAGCAGCGGCAGGGGGGTCTCTGGAAACACCATATATTTT. Translation: CASSGRGVSGNTIYF.

The V gene is TRBV11-2, the J gene TRBJ2-5; D call uncertain. The CDR3 runs to 13 residues. The V and J ends lost 1 base and 2 bases respectively, with 5 bases between them. Germline V gene data show CDR1 as SGHAT and CDR2 as FQNNGV. CDR3 coding DNA: TGTGCCAGCAGCTTAGCGTTACAAGAGACCCAGTACTTC. It codes for CASSLALQETQYF.

CDR3 in DNA: TGTGCCAGTAGTATTTCGACCGTAGCAGGCGAAAAACTGTTTTTT. Its protein is CASSISTVAGEKLFF. The chain uses TRBV19 and TRBJ1-4; no reliable D call. Per the germline V gene, CDR1 is LNHDA and CDR2 is SQIVND (reference sequence). The germline V and J ends were trimmed by 3 bases and 8 bases, with 16 bases remaining between them. There are 15 residues in the CDR3.

The J gene is TRBJ2-7, the V gene TRBV4-3; D tentatively reads TRBD1 or TRBD2 (5 bases each). The V end was cut by 1 base, the J end by 6 bases, with 16 bases between. Germline V gene sequence: CDR1 LGHNA, CDR2 YSLEER. The CDR3 spans 15 residues. The CDR3 protein is CASSQGGGGTSEQYF. Written as DNA, the CDR3 is TGCGCCAGCAGCCAAGGGGGTGGGGGAACTTCCGAGCAGTACTTC.

The V and J genes are TRBV19 and TRBJ1-3; TRBD1 matches 7 bases. CDR3 length: 16 amino acids. V shed 5 bases and J 2 bases; nucleotides not matched to a gene: 9. CDR1 LNHDA and CDR2 SQIVND come from the germline V gene (reference sequence). Here the CDR3 reads CASSLQGNSAGNTIYF. CDR3 sequence (DNA): TGTGCCAGTAGTCTACAGGGGAATTCTGCTGGAAACACCATATATTTT. Full variable domain (rest looked up from reference TRBV19 and TRBJ1-3): DGGITQSPKYLFRKEGQNVTLSCEQNLNHDAMYWYRQDPGQGLRLIYYSQIVNDFQKGDIAEGYSVSREKKESFPLTVTSAQKNPTAFYLCASSLQGNSAGNTIYFGEGSWLTVV.

Concerning this clone itself: Relative to the germline gene, one junction end is altered; a read error may explain this. The chain recombines TRBV7-7 with TRBJ1-5; 8 bases align to TRBD1. The germline gives CDR1 SSHAT, CDR2 FNYEAQ (reference sequence). The CDR3 is 14 amino acids. CDR3 in amino acids: CASSAWTGRQPQHF. In DNA form, the CDR3 reads TGTGCTAGCAGCGCCTGGACAGGGCGCCAGCCCCAGCATTTT. Full variable domain (rest looked up from reference TRBV7-7 and TRBJ1-5): GAGVSQSPRYKVTKRGQDVTLRCDPISSHATLYWYQQALGQGPEFLTYFNYEAQPDKSGLPSDRFSAERPEGSISTLTIQRTEQRDSAMYRCASSAWTGRQPQHFGDGTRLSIL.

The V gene is TRBV6-1, the J gene TRBJ2-2, with TRBD1 matching 7 bases. CDR3 length equals 15 residues. V lost 4 bases to trimming and J lost 4 bases; unmatched junction nucleotides: 6. Germline CDR1 MNHNS, CDR2 SASEGT. CDR3 DNA: TGTGCCAGCAGTGGAACCACAGGGGCCACCGGGGAGCTGTTTTTT. Translation: CASSGTTGATGELFF.

The J gene is TRBJ1-2, the V gene TRBV28; no definite D call. Germline loops: CDR1 MDHEN, CDR2 SYDVKM. The CDR3 is 13 amino acids. V was shortened by 2 bases and J by 2 bases, with 6 bases between the two germline ends. The CDR3, as DNA: TGTGCCAGCAGTTTAGGGCGCAACTATGGCTACACCTTC. It translates to CASSLGRNYGYTF.

This rearrangement joins TRBV18 to TRBJ1-3, with 7 bases fitting TRBD1. Germline lookup yields CDR1 KGHSH and CDR2 LQKENI. The CDR3 runs to 14 residues. V lost 8 bases, J lost 2 bases, and 6 bases stayed unmatched. The CDR3 is CASRGQLAGNTIYF. The CDR3 bases are TGTGCCAGCCGGGGACAGCTCGCTGGAAACACCATATATTTT. The entire variable domain, with the rest obtained from reference TRBV18 and TRBJ1-3, is as follows: NAGVMQNPRHLVRRRGQEARLRCSPMKGHSHVYWYRQLPEEGLKFMVYLQKENIIDESGMPKERFSAEFPKEGPSILRIQQVVRGDSAAYFCASRGQLAGNTIYFGEGSWLTVV.

The CDR3: CASSFSIAGGPRQEQFF. The DNA for the CDR3 is TGTGCCAGCAGCTTTAGTATAGCGGGGGGGCCGCGACAGGAGCAGTTCTTC. V usage is TRBV7-8 and J usage is TRBJ2-1; 11 positions match TRBD2. Unmatched junction bases numbered 14, after V lost 3 bases and J lost 10 bases. The CDR3 runs 17 residues. Germline lookup yields CDR1 SGHVS and CDR2 FQNEAQ.

Remarks on this clone: This CDR3 is also generated by other DNA sequences in the sample. This sequence joins TRBV6-5 and TRBJ2-1, with 8 nucleotides matching TRBD2. The V segment lost 5 bases and the J segment 0 bases; nucleotides outside the gene matches: 3. The CDR3 runs to 15 residues. Germline assignment: CDR1 MNHEY and CDR2 SVGAGI. The CDR3 coding sequence is TGTGCCAGCAGTCGCGGGGGGCTCTCCTACAATGAGCAGTTCTTC. Amino acids: CASSRGGLSYNEQFF.

The V gene is TRBV6-6, the J gene TRBJ1-2, with 8 bases lining up with TRBD1. The CDR3 length is 15 residues. Looked up from germline, CDR1 is MNHNY and CDR2 is SVGAGI (reference sequence). Trimming cost V 3 bases and J 9 bases; bases outside gene matches: 12. The DNA for the CDR3 is TGTGCCAGCAGTTATCCAGCCACAGACAGGGGTAGCTACACCTTC. This encodes CASSYPATDRGSYTF.